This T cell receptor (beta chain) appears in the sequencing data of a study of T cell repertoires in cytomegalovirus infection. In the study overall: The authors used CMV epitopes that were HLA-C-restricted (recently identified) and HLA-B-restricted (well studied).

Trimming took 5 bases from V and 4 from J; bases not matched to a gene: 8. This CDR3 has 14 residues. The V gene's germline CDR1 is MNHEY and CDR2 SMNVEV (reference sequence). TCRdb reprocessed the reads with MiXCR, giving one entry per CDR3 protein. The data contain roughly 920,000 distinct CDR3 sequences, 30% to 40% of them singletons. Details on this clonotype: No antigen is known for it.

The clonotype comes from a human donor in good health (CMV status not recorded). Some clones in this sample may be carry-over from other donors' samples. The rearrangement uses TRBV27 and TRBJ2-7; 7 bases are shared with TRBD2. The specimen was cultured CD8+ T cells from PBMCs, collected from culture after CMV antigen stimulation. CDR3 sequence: CASSLRGETYEQYF. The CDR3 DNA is TGTGCCAGCAGTCTCCGGGGGGAAACTTACGAGCAGTACTTC.